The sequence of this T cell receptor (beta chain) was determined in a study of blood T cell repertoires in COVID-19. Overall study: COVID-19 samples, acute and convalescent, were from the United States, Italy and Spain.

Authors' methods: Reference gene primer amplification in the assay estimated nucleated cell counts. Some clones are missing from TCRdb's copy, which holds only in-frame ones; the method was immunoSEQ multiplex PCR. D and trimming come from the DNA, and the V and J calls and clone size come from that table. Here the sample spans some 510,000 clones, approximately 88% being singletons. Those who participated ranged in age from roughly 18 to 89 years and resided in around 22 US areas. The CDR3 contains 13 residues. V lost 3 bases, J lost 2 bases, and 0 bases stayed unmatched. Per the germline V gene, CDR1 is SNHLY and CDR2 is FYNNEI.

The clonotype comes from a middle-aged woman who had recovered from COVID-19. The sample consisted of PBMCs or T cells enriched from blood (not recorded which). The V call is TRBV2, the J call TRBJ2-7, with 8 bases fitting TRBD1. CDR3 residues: CASSDRGPYEQYF. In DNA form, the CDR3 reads TGTGCCAGCAGTGACAGGGGGCCCTACGAGCAGTACTTC. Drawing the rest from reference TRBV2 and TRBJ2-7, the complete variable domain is EPEVTQTPSHQVTQMGQEVILRCVPISNHLYFYWYRQILGQKVEFLVSFYNNEISEKSEIFDDQFSVERPDGSNFTLKIRSTKLEDSAMYFCASSDRGPYEQYFGPGTRLTVT.